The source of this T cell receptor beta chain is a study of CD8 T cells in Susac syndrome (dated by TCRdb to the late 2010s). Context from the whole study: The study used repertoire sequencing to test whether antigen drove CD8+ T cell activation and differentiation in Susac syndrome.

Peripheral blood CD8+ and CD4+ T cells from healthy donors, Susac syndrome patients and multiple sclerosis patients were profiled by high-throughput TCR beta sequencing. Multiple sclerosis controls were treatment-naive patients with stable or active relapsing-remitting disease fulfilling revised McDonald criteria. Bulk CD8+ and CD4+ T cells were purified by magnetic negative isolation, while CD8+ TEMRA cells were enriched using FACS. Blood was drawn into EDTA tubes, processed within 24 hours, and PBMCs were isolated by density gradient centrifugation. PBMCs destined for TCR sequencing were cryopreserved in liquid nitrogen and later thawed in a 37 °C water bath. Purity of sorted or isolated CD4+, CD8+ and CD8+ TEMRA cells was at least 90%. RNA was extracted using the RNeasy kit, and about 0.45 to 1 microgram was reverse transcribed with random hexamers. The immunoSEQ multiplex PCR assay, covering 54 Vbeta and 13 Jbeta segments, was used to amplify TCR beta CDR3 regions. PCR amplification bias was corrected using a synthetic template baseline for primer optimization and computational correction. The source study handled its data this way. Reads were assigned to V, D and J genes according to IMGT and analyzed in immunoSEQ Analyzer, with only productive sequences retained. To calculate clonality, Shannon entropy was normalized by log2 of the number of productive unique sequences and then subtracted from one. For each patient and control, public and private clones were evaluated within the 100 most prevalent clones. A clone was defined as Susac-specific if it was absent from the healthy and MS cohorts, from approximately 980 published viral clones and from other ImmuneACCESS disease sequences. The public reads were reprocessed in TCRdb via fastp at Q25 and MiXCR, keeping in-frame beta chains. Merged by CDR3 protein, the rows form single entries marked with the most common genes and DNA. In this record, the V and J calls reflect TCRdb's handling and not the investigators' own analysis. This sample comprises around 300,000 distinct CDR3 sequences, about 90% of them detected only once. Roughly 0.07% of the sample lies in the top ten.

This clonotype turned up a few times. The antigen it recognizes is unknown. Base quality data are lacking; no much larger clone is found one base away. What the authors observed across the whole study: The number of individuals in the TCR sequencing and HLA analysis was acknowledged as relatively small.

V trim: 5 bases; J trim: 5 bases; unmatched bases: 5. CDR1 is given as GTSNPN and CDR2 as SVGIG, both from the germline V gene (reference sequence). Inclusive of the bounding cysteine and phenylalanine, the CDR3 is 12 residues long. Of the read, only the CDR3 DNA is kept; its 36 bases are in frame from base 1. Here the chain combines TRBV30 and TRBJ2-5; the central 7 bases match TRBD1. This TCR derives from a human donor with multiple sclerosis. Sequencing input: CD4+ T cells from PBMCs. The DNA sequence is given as TGTGCCTGGGACAGGGTTGCGGAGACCCAGTACTTC. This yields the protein CAWDRVAETQYF.